Sequencing of this T cell receptor (beta chain) was carried out in a study of CD8+CD57+ T cells in acquired aplastic anemia. Whole-study context: Each DNA sample taken from sorted CD4+ and CD8+ cells came to 3 to 4 ug on average.

Concerning this clonotype: What it binds is unknown. This may be a read error: a much more frequent sequence differs by one nucleotide.

The germline CDR1 and CDR2 sequences are SGHRS and YFSETQ. The CDR3 sequence is 16 residues long. V lost 4 bases to trimming and J lost 0 bases, with 15 bases between them. TCR beta VDJ and CDR3 were profiled, and genomic DNA was the template. TCRdb ran MiXCR on the reads and lists one entry per CDR3 protein. The table records 120,000 or so distinct CDR3 sequences, around 50% of them present only once. Study-wide results and limits: Comparison of patients with controls identified roughly 30 shared CD8+ CDR3 sequences. Patients did not significantly differ from controls in CD8+ Simpson's diversity.

This TCR was recovered from a human donor in good health, serving as a control. V gene TRBV5-1 combines with J gene TRBJ2-3; D is possibly TRBD2 (6 bases). What was sequenced was sorted CD4+, CD8+, or CD8+CD57+ T cells (not recorded which) from PBMCs. This chain's CDR3 is CASSPRPGLSTDTQYF. The CDR3 DNA sequence: TGCGCCAGCAGCCCCCGACCGGGACTGAGCACAGATACGCAGTATTTT.